Detailed here is one T cell receptor beta chain. As yet, its antigen is unknown. Germline V CDR1 and CDR2: DFQATT, SNEGSKA (reference sequence). V lost 0 bases to trimming and J lost 12 bases, with 26 bases between them. The CDR3 spans 16 residues. The sample comes from a study of post-analysis software for immune sequencing data. Study-level background: The courses of disease that were included comprised relapsing-remitting, secondary progressive and progressive-relapsing multiple sclerosis. Broader study findings: Controls showed lower frequencies than patients for roughly five TRBV segments, and TRBV5-6, TRBV5-1 and TRBV20-1 were among these. By F measure, strong co-clustering occurred among samples prepared in the same batch.

Every TCR beta cDNA library bore unique molecular identifiers. Starting from approximately 1 to 10 million T cells, the study yielded approximately 460,000 cDNA molecules. TCRdb re-analysed the PCR reads in MiXCR, keeping a single row per CDR3 protein. The sample includes 170,000 or so distinct CDR3 sequences, over 25% of them seen just once. The rearrangement uses TRBV20-1 and TRBJ1-2; perhaps TRBD1 as D (5 bases). Input material: blood. This clonotype was obtained from a girl aged 5-17 years with multiple sclerosis. CDR3: CSARDWGGPWDYGHTF. In nucleotides, the CDR3 is TGCAGTGCTAGAGATTGGGGGGGACCTTGGGACTATGGTCACACCTTC.